Below, one T cell receptor (beta chain) is given with its context. This CDR3 is 17 amino acids long. V shed 2 bases and J 2 bases; nucleotides not matched to a gene: 9. Germline V gene data show CDR1 as LGHDT and CDR2 as YNNKEL (reference sequence). The data were obtained in a study of blood T cell repertoires in COVID-19. Study in general: There were acute and convalescent COVID-19 samples, and they came from the United States, Italy and Spain. PBMCs, B-cell-depleted T cells, or T cells were the source of the cDNA or gDNA that made up the material.

While infection was still active, Seattle patients were enrolled and then followed longitudinally. This table comes from immunoSEQ multiplex PCR, and its TCRdb copy is limited to in-frame clones, with some not included. The profile shows 200,000 to 250,000 clones, 65% to 90% of them singletons. The TCR was taken from a man aged 45 to 65 with COVID-19, enrolled during active disease. The chain has TRBV3-1 (or the pseudogene TRBV3-2) and TRBJ2-3; 8 nucleotides agree with TRBD2. Specimen: peripheral blood. The CDR3 sequence: CASSQRGRGGLTDTQYF. CDR3 coding DNA: TGTGCCAGCAGCCAAAGGGGCCGGGGGGGCCTCACAGATACGCAGTATTTT.